This record concerns one T cell receptor (beta chain) sequence. Its cognate antigen is unknown. Clones were sequenced by immunoSEQ multiplex PCR, and TCRdb holds only the in-frame ones, with some missing. Of approximately 1.9 million clones listed, around 93% are singletons. CDR1 is SGHVS and CDR2 is FNYEAQ in the germline V gene. V was clipped by 5 bases and J by 6 bases, with 23 bases between them. The CDR3 has 17 residues. The data originate from a study of shared clonotypes between healthy human individuals. Study-level information: The composition of the donors was a couple of women and a few men aged 18 to 49. General observations from the study: The four-donor shared clonotypes exceeded non-shared clonotypes in generation probability, with non-shared ones scoring lower. Larger estimated richness was generally recorded for naive subsets relative to memory subsets. Sampling involved blood alone; tissue repertoires likely differ.

Naive CD8 cells, CD45RO-negative and positively selected for CCR7, excluded terminally differentiated effector memory CD45RA+ cells. This sequence originates from a man younger than 35 in good health. Some clones in this sample may be carry-over from other donors' samples. The specimen was naive CD8+ T cells from PBMCs. V and J are TRBV7-6 and TRBJ2-1; the D gene is possibly TRBD2 (6 bases). CDR3: CASSAKPGGISGNEQFF. CDR3 nucleotides: TGTGCCAGCAGCGCTAAACCGGGCGGGATAAGTGGCAATGAGCAGTTCTTC.